This T cell receptor beta chain was retrieved from a study of OX40 agonist ivuxolimab in advanced cancers. For the wider study: The costimulatory receptor OX40 (CD134) was targeted by ivuxolimab, a fully human IgG2 agonistic monoclonal antibody. Intravenous ivuxolimab was administered to patients every 2 weeks at six dose levels: 0.01, 0.1, 0.3, 1.5, 3 and 10 mg/kg. Of the 52 patients in dose escalation, about 20 had hepatocellular carcinoma, about 15 had melanoma, 9 had renal cell carcinoma and 9 had head and neck cancer. Patients were allowed to have had prior anti-PD-1, anti-PD-L1 or anti-CTLA-4 therapy, and approximately 39% of the dose-escalation patients had been treated with checkpoint inhibitors. Partial responses were achieved by three dose-escalation patients, of whom one had hepatocellular carcinoma and two had cutaneous melanoma. The monotherapy dose-escalation portion (N of about 50 patients) of the phase I ivuxolimab trial is reported in the paper. Peripheral TCRbeta sequencing aimed to test whether ivuxolimab altered TCR sequence diversity and caused clonal T-cell expansion. In the dose-escalation cohort, around four fifths of patients were male, and the mean age was approximately 60 years, with a range of about 20 to 90.

As concerns this clone: Its antigen remains undetermined. Base qualities are missing; no much larger clone stands one base away.

General study outcomes and caveats: The antigen specificity of the clonally expanded peripheral T cells was not determined. Low levels of normalized T-cell clonal expansion were also shown by some nonresponding patients. On average, CD8+ T cells showed more expanded clones than CD4+ T cells after ivuxolimab. At doses of 0.1 to 3.0 mg/kg, clonal expansion of both CD4+ and CD8+ blood T cells was observed from baseline to week 6. Partial responders in the 0.1-3.0 mg/kg groups had among the lowest normalized peripheral clonal expansion, especially among CD8+ T cells.

Patients with autoimmune disease history or receiving systemic immunosuppression were excluded from the trial. Peripheral blood for TCR sequencing was collected from all dose cohorts at baseline, on cycle 4 day 1, and on cycle 7 day 1. The samples were taken from a phase I, first-in-human, multicenter, open-label dose-escalation trial of ivuxolimab. Adults with locally advanced or metastatic melanoma, renal cell, hepatocellular, or head and neck squamous cell carcinoma were enrolled in the trial. Before TCR sequencing, CD4+ T cells and CD8+ T cells from peripheral blood were sorted into separate populations. For sequencing of the TCRbeta CDR3 region, genomic DNA was extracted from the sorted cells. The immunoSEQ Assay was used to sequence the TCRbeta CDR3 regions. What TCRdb holds here is the immuneACCESS table cut down to in-frame rearrangements. Part of the clones is not present; checked against another copy, under half of the missing clones reflect an unresolved V gene, and the others are unexplained. This sample has some 97,000 clones in its table, and nearly 90% of those were observed once. The top ten clonotypes cover about 0.16% of the sample.

The CDR3 covers 13 residues, taking in both the cysteine and the phenylalanine. The sequence is cut down to CDR3 DNA, 39 bases in frame from base 1. For CDR1 and CDR2, the germline V gene lists SNHLY and FYNNEI. The V and J ends are trimmed by 5 bases and 4 bases, leaving 11 bases between them. This TCR was recovered from an adult with an advanced solid tumor such as melanoma, head and neck, liver or kidney cancer. The receptor chain draws on TRBV2 and TRBJ1-1; the D gene is not confidently resolved. This specimen was CD4+ or CD8+ T cells sorted from blood, taken in a trial of the OX40 agonist ivuxolimab. The CDR3 here reads CASSRLRSTEAFF. The nucleotide sequence is TGTGCCAGCAGTCGCCTTAGGAGCACTGAAGCTTTCTTT.